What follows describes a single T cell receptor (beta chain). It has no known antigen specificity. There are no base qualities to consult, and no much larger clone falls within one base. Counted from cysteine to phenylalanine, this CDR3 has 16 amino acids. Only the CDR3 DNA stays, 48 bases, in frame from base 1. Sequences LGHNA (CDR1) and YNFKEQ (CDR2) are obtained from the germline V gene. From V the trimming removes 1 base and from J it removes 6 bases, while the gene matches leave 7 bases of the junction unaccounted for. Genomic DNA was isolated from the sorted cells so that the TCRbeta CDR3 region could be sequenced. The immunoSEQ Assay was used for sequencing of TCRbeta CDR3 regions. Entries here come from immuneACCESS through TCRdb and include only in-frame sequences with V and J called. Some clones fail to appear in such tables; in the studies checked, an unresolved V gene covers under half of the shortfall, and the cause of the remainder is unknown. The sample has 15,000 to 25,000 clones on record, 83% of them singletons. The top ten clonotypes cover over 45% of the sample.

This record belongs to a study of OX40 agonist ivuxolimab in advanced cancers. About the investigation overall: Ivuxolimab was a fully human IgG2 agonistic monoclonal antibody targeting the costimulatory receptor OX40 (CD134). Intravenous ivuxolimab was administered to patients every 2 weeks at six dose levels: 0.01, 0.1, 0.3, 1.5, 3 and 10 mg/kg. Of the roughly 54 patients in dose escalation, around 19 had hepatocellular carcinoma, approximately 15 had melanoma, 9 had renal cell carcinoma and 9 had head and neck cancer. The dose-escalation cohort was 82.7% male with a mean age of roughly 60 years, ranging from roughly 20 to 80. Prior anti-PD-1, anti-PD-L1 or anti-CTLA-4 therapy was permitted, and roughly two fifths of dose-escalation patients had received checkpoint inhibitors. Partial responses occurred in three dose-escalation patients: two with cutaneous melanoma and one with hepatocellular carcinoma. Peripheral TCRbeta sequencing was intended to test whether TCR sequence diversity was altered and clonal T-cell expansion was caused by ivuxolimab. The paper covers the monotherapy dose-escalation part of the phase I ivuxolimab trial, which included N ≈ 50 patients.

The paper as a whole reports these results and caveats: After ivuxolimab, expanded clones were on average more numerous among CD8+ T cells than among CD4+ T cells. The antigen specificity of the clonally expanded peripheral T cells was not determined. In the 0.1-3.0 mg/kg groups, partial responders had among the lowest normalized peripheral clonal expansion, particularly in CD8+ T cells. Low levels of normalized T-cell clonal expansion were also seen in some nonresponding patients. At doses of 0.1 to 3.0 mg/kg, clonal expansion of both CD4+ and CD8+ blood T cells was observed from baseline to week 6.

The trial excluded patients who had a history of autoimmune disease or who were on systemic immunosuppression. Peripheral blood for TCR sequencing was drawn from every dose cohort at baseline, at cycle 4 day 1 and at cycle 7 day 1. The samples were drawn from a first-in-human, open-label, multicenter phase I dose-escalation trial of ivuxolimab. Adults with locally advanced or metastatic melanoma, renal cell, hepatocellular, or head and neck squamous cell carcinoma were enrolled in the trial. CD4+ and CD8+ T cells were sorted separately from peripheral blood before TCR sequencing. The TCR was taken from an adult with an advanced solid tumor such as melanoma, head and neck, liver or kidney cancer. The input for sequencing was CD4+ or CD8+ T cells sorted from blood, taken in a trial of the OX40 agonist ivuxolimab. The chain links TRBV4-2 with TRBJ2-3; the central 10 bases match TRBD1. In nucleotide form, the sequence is TGTGCCAGCAGCCAAGGGACAGGGGGGACTTTGGATACGCAGTATTTT. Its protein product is CASSQGTGGTLDTQYF.